This T cell receptor (beta chain) was captured in a study of T cell repertoires in cytomegalovirus infection. Study-wide context: Well-studied HLA-B-restricted epitopes and recently identified HLA-C-restricted epitopes of CMV were both used in the study.

The sample holds many counts of this clonotype. Antigen specificity is unknown. V was trimmed by 5 bases and J by 9 bases, leaving 20 bases between them. The CDR3 has 15 residues. Germline assignment: CDR1 SGHVS and CDR2 FNYEAQ. TCRdb fed the reads into MiXCR, producing one record per CDR3 protein. The sample contains around 900,000 distinct CDR3 sequences, 30% to 40% of which appear only once. The chain joins TRBV7-6 to TRBJ2-1; D gene ambiguous. This sequence was found in a human donor in good health (CMV status not recorded). Some clones in this sample may be carry-over from other donors' samples. Sequencing used cultured CD8+ T cells from PBMCs, obtained from culture after CMV antigen stimulation. In nucleotides, the CDR3 is TGTGCCAGCAGCCAAACACCTGATACAATGACTGAGCAGTTCTTC. As protein: CASSQTPDTMTEQFF.